The subject of this entry is one TCR beta chain. The antigen remains undetermined. The sample is drawn from a study of a mutant IDH1 vaccine in newly diagnosed glioma. On the study more broadly: Eight vaccine injections were given to patients in weeks 1, 3, 5, 7, 11, 15, 19 and 23.

Repertoires were generated with immunoSEQ multiplex PCR, while TCRdb's copy carries only in-frame clones and drops some. The table has tens of thousands of clones, about 80% seen once. Time point of the sample: week 23, last vaccination. Alongside topical imiquimod, each dose of vaccine comprised 300 ug of mutant IDH1 20-mer peptide. Astrocytomas that were new, WHO grade 3 or 4, IDH1-mutant and ATRX-lost were present in the donors. The V end was cut by 2 bases, the J end by 4 bases, with 6 bases between. From germline, CDR1 is SEHNR and CDR2 FQNEAQ (reference sequence). This CDR3 comprises 12 residues. General study results and limits: Shifts in the top peripheral T cell clonotypes seemed unrelated to pseudoprogression.

This clonotype originated in a man aged 40-50 years with glioma. The sequences come from PBMCs, collected from a glioma patient whose treatment included an IDH1 peptide vaccine. The chain combines TRBV7-9 with TRBJ2-7; D is undetermined. The CDR3 sequence is CASSLNFYEQYF. The CDR3 bases are TGTGCCAGCAGCTTAAACTTTTACGAGCAGTACTTC.